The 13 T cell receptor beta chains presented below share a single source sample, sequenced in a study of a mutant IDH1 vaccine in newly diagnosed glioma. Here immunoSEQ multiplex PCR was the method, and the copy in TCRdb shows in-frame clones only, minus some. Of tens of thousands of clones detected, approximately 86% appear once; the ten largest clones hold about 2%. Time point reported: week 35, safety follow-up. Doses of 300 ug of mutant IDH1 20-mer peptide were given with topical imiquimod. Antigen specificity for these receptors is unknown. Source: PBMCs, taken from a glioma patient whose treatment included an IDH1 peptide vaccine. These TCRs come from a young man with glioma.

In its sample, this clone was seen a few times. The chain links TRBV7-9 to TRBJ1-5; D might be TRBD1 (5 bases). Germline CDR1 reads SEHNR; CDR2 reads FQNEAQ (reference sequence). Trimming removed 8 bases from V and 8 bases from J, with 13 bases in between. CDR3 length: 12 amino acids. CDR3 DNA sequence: TGTGCCAGCGAAGGGGCCCACGAGCCCCAGCATTTT. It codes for CASEGAHEPQHF. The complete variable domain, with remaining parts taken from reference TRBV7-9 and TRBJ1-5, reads DTGVSQNPRHKITKRGQNVTFRCDPISEHNRLYWYRQTLGQGPEFLTYFQNEAQLEKSRLLSDRFSAERPKGSFSTLEIQRTEQGDSAMYLCASEGAHEPQHFGDGTRLSIL.

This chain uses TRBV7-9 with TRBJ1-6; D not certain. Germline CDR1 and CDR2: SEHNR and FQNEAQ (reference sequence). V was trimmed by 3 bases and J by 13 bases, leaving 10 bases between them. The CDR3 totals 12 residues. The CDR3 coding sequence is TGTGCCAGCAGCTTTGAAGGCCTCCCCCTCCACTTT. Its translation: CASSFEGLPLHF.

CDR3 DNA sequence: TGTGCCAGCTATGACAGACCGAACACCGGGGAGCTGTTTTTT. Translated: CASYDRPNTGELFF. The chain employs TRBV2 and TRBJ2-2, with D possibly TRBD1 on 5 matching bases. CDR1 is SNHLY and CDR2 is FYNNEI in the germline V gene. The CDR3 contains 14 residues. Trimming removed 8 bases at V and 0 bases at J, with 10 bases between.

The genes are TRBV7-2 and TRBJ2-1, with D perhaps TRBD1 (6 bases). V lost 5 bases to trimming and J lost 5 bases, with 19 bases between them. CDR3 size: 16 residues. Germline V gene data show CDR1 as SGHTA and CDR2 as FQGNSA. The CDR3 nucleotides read TGTGCCAGCAGCGCGCAGGGGATTCCTCCCGACAATGAGCAGTTCTTC. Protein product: CASSAQGIPPDNEQFF. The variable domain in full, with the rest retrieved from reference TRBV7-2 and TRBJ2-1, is GAGVSQSPSNKVTEKGKDVELRCDPISGHTALYWYRQSLGQGLEFLIYFQGNSAPDKSGLPSDRFSAERTGGSVSTLTIQRTQQEDSAVYLCASSAQGIPPDNEQFFGPGTRLTVL.

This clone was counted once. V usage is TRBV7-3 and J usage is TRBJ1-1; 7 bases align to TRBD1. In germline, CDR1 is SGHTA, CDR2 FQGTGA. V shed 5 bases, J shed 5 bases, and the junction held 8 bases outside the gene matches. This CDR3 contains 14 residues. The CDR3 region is CASSLSGGGTEAFF. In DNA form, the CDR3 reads TGTGCCAGCAGCCTCTCAGGGGGAGGAACTGAAGCTTTCTTT.

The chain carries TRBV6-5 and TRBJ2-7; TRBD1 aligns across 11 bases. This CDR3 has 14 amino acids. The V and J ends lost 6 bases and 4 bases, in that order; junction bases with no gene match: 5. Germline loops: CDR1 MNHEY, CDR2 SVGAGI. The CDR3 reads CASSSDRGLYEQYF. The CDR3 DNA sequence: TGTGCCAGCAGCTCGGACAGGGGGCTTTACGAGCAGTACTTC.

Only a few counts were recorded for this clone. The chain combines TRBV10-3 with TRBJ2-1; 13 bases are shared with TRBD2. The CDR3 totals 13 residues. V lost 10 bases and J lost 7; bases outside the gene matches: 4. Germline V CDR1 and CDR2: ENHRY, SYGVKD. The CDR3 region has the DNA TGTGCCACAAAACTAGCGGGGGGGAATGAGCAGTTCTTC. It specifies CATKLAGGNEQFF.

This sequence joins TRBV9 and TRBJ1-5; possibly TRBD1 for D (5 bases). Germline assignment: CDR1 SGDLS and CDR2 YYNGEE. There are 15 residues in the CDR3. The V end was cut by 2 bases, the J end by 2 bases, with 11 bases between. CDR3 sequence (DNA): TGTGCCAGCAGCGTCGGCGGGGGGGGCAATCAGCCCCAGCATTTT. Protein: CASSVGGGGNQPQHF.

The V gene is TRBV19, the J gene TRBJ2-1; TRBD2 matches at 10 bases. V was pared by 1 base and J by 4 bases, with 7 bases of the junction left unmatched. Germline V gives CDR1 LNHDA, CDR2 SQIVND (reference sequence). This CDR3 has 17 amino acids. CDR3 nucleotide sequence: TGTGCCAGTAGTATAGGGGCTAGCGGGGGCTATTACAATGAGCAGTTCTTC. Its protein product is CASSIGASGGYYNEQFF.

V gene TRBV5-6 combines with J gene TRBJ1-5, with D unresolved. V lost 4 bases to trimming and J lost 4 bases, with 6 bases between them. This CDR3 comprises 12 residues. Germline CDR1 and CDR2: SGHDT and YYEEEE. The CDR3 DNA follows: TGTGCCAGCAGCCAACTGAATCAGCCCCAGCATTTT. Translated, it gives CASSQLNQPQHF. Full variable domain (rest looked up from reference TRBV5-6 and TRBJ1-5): DAGVTQSPTHLIKTRGQQVTLRCSPKSGHDTVSWYQQALGQGPQFIFQYYEEEERQRGNFPDRFSGHQFPNYSSELNVNALLLGDSALYLCASSQLNQPQHFGDGTRLSIL.

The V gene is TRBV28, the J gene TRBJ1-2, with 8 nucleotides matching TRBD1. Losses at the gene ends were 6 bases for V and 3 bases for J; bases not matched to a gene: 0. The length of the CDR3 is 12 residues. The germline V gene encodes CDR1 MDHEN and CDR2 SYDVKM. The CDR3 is CASRQGDYGYTF. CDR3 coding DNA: TGTGCCAGCAGACAGGGGGACTATGGCTACACCTTC.

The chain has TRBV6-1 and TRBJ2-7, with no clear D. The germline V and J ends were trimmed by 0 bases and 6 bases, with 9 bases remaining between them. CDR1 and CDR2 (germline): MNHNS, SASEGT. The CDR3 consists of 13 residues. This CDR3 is CASSEAFHSEQYF. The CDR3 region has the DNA TGTGCCAGCAGTGAAGCGTTCCACAGCGAGCAGTACTTC.

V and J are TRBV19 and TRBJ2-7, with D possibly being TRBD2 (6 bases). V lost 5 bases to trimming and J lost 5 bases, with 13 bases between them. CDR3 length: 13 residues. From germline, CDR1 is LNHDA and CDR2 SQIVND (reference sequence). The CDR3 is CASSFTRGDEQYF. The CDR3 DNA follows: TGTGCCAGTAGTTTTACCCGCGGGGACGAGCAGTACTTC.